This T cell receptor (beta chain) was identified in a study of shared clonotypes between healthy human individuals. The sample holds one count of this clone. The germline gives CDR1 SGHVT, CDR2 SQSDAQ. V lost 4 bases and J lost 2; bases outside the gene matches: 8. The CDR3 contains 15 residues. Here immunoSEQ multiplex PCR was the method, and the copy in TCRdb shows in-frame clones only, minus some. This table holds about 380,000 clones, about 96% found once. Both CD45RO+ cells and CCR7-negative CD45RA+ TemRA cells were combined to make up CD8 memory. The V gene is TRBV7-4, the J gene TRBJ2-7; 7 positions match TRBD2. The TCR originated in a young man in good health. The specimen sequenced was memory CD8+ T cells sorted from blood. Noted subset: CD45RO+ cells pooled with CCR7-negative TemRA cells. CDR3 coding DNA: TGTGCCAGCAGCTGTGCGTCTAGCGGAGCCTACGAGCAGTACTTC. Translated: CASSCASSGAYEQYF.